This is a list of T cell receptor beta chains from one sample in a study of graft-versus-host responses after intestinal transplantation. Produced via immunoSEQ multiplex PCR; TCRdb's table is partial and in-frame only. The sample has 78,000 or so clones, 80% to 90% seen once; the top ten hold 8%. These TCRs' antigens remain unknown. The specimen was unstimulated CD8+ T cells sorted from spleen or lymph node cells, collected before transplant. The receptor source for this set is a human donor who was the organ donor for an intestinal transplant. Each CDR3 is given without its conserved first and last residue.

V gene: TRBV5-1
CDR3 protein: ASSYGQGGGTDTQY

V gene: TRBV11-2
CDR3 protein: ASSLNGQYLAYNEQF

V gene: TRBV13
CDR3 protein: ASSPRTEQETQY

V gene: TRBV28
CDR3 protein: ASSPTPGEDSPLH

V gene: TRBV13
CDR3 protein: ASSSPSGTGNTDTQY

V gene: TRBV6-1
CDR3 protein: AIESLAGGPETQY

V gene: TRBV5-1
CDR3 protein: ASSLGPHEGGSGELF

V gene: TRBV4-1
CDR3 protein: ASSQEVRTGGNSPLH

V gene: TRBV28
CDR3 protein: ASSSRRTVEDQPQH

V gene: TRBV6-1
CDR3 protein: AASQPQH

V gene: TRBV6-4
CDR3 protein: ASSERGELYNEQF

V gene: TRBV9
CDR3 protein: ASSVDGRTYNEQF

V gene: TRBV7-9
CDR3 protein: ASSLAVSVGNTIY

V gene: TRBV4-2
CDR3 protein: ASSQEVRAVVGEAF

V gene: TRBV13
CDR3 protein: ASSLVLGAVPPGNTIY

V gene: TRBV27
CDR3 protein: ASSNVVRGNTEAF

V gene: TRBV30
CDR3 protein: AWSVRSLARLYEQY

V gene: TRBV5-6
CDR3 protein: ASSGYYEQY

V gene: TRBV27
CDR3 protein: ASSLTGSGEQY

V gene: TRBV28
CDR3 protein: ASSFPDSAAYGYT

V gene: TRBV4-1
CDR3 protein: ASSPRGSQRGANIQY

V gene: TRBV27
CDR3 protein: ASRGGAVPYEQY

V gene: TRBV15
CDR3 protein: ATSSHYRPEDEKLF

V gene: TRBV2
CDR3 protein: ASSEANPALYGYT

V gene: TRBV27
CDR3 protein: ASSLSGGGGSYEQY

V gene: TRBV6-6
CDR3 protein: ASSYSEGGNEQF

V gene: TRBV4-1
CDR3 protein: ASSQEDRDANSPLH

V gene: TRBV7-9
CDR3 protein: ASSPTTVEAF

V gene: TRBV7-2
CDR3 protein: ASRPSGGTYGYT

V gene: TRBV4-1
CDR3 protein: ATRGMNTEAF

V gene: TRBV4-1
CDR3 protein: ASSQAEERGYEQY

V gene: TRBV11-2
CDR3 protein: ASSLASTEAF

V gene: TRBV4-1
CDR3 protein: ASSQMGGYT

V gene: TRBV4-1
CDR3 protein: ASSQVQGPTGELF

V gene: TRBV5-5
CDR3 protein: ASSPQGSWELF

V gene: TRBV5-6
CDR3 protein: ASSGGSSYT

V gene: TRBV15
CDR3 protein: ATSRDSGGADTQY

V gene: TRBV6-1
CDR3 protein: ASSEAVARVYEQY

V gene: TRBV29-1
CDR3 protein: SGGQGGRYDEQF

V gene: TRBV7-8
CDR3 protein: ASSLSRGEWSYNSPLH

V gene: TRBV27
CDR3 protein: ASSFLRLGEQY

V gene: TRBV23-1
CDR3 protein: ASVALRVATDTDTQY

V gene: TRBV7-2
CDR3 protein: ASSFLPVVNEKLF

V gene: TRBV29-1
CDR3 protein: SAEVGPEAF

V gene: TRBV4-1
CDR3 protein: ASSQHANTEAF

V gene: TRBV9
CDR3 protein: ASSDGTSGVPDTQY

V gene: TRBV7-3
CDR3 protein: ASSLARDYEQY

V gene: TRBV30
CDR3 protein: AWSVLWQSSGNTIY

V gene: TRBV29-1
CDR3 protein: SVMDTGELF

V gene: TRBV19
CDR3 protein: ASSIGTPAYEQY

V gene: TRBV5-6
CDR3 protein: ASSLIFPRQRGQTRGYT

V gene: TRBV11-1
CDR3 protein: ASSPGQSSNIQY

V gene: TRBV11-2
CDR3 protein: ASSFGGNYGYT

V gene: TRBV7-6
CDR3 protein: ASSPQGSSYEQY

V gene: TRBV6-4
CDR3 protein: ASSDGLAGNEQF

V gene: TRBV19
CDR3 protein: ASSIDGPGSYNEQF

V gene: TRBV18
CDR3 protein: ASSPGAGGSRNTEAF